One and the same sample provided the 24 T cell receptor beta chains below, sequenced in a study of regulatory dendritic cells for organ transplantation. Libraries were prepared by immunoSEQ multiplex PCR; TCRdb keeps only in-frame clonotypes and omits some of them. The table shows 7,500 to 8,500 clones, with over 60% occurring only once. CFSE-labeled sorted T cells met regulatory or mature dendritic cells for under 6 days. Their cognate antigens are unknown. The sample consisted of memory CD4+ T cells from blood cultured with dendritic cells. Subset here: CD45RO+ memory T cells. The receptors were gathered from a human donor in good health.

CDR3 in amino acids: CASMSPGQGAYEQYF. The CDR3 DNA sequence: TGTGCCAGTATGAGCCCCGGACAGGGGGCCTACGAGCAGTACTTC. This chain links TRBV19 with TRBJ2-7, with 10 bases identical to TRBD1. The CDR3 totals 15 residues. The junction had 8 bases not matched to a gene; V was cut back by 7 bases and J by 2 bases. The germline V gene encodes CDR1 LNHDA and CDR2 SQIVND (reference sequence).

The chain is built from TRBV7-2 and TRBJ2-7, with D perhaps TRBD1 (6 bases). The CDR3 runs to 15 residues. The V end was cut by 1 base, the J end by 3 bases, with 13 bases between. Germline CDR1 is SGHTA and CDR2 is FQGNSA. The CDR3, as DNA: TGTGCCAGCAGCTTAGTCCAGGGCAGGGGCTACGAGCAGTACTTC. It is translated as CASSLVQGRGYEQYF.

The chain carries TRBV9 and TRBJ2-1, with 11 bases identical to TRBD2. Looked up from germline, CDR1 is SGDLS and CDR2 is YYNGEE. The CDR3 runs to 17 residues. With 0 bases clipped from V and 9 bases from J, the junction kept 11 bases outside the gene matches. This chain's CDR3 is CASSVATGTSGKTEQFF. In DNA, the CDR3 is TGTGCCAGCAGCGTAGCTACAGGGACTAGCGGTAAGACTGAGCAGTTCTTC.

This clone has a handful of counts. The chain recombines TRBV18 with TRBJ2-1; TRBD1 matches 8 bases. This CDR3 comprises 17 residues. V trimming: 3 bases; J trimming: 7 bases; junction bases outside the gene matches: 14. Looked up from germline, CDR1 is KGHSH and CDR2 is LQKENI. CDR3 sequence: CASSPYVTGQGTNEQFF. The CDR3 DNA follows: TGTGCCAGCTCACCTTATGTAACCGGACAGGGAACGAATGAGCAGTTCTTC.

The chain uses TRBV2 and TRBJ2-5; 8 bases are shared with TRBD1. The length of the CDR3 is 13 residues. V gave up 7 bases and J gave up 5 bases; unmatched junction bases: 6. Germline-derived CDR1 and CDR2 are SNHLY and FYNNEI. The CDR3: CASTGQAAETQYF. The CDR3 bases are TGTGCCAGCACGGGACAGGCAGCTGAGACCCAGTACTTC.

This clone turned up a few times. The chain couples TRBV29-1 to TRBJ2-7, with D possibly matching TRBD1 (6 bases). V was clipped by 2 bases and J by 4 bases, with 15 bases between them. CDR1 and CDR2 (germline): SQVTM, ANQGSEA. There are 14 residues in the CDR3. DNA for the CDR3: TGCAGCGTTGAATTGGCCGGGCAGGGGTACGAGCAGTACTTC. Encoded protein: CSVELAGQGYEQYF.

This rearrangement joins TRBV18 to TRBJ2-4; TRBD1 might be the D (6 bases). Between the trimmed V and J ends, which lost 6 bases and 3 bases, there was a span of 18 bases. Germline V gene sequence: CDR1 KGHSH, CDR2 LQKENI. CDR3 size: 16 residues. The DNA for the CDR3 is TGTGCCAGCTCCCCGGGGCCGCGGACAGTCAAAAACATTCAGTACTTC. This codes for CASSPGPRTVKNIQYF.

This clone appeared a single time. The rearrangement uses TRBV7-2 and TRBJ1-2; 12 bases map to TRBD1. The CDR3 has 15 residues. The ends lost 0 bases at V and 8 bases at J; junction bases unmatched: 4. The germline CDR1 and CDR2 sequences are SGHTA and FQGNSA. CDR3 nucleotides: TGTGCCAGCAGCTTAGCCGGGACAGGGGGCCTCGGCTACACCTTC. Translated: CASSLAGTGGLGYTF. Combining the CDR3 with reference TRBV7-2 and TRBJ1-2 gives the whole variable domain GAGVSQSPSNKVTEKGKDVELRCDPISGHTALYWYRQSLGQGLEFLIYFQGNSAPDKSGLPSDRFSAERTGGSVSTLTIQRTQQEDSAVYLCASSLAGTGGLGYTFGSGTRLTVV.

This rearrangement joins TRBV19 to TRBJ1-2; 9 nucleotides match TRBD1. J gave up 7 bases and V 2 bases, and 5 bases lay outside the gene matches. The CDR3 is 14 residues long. Germline-derived CDR1 and CDR2 are LNHDA and SQIVND (reference sequence). The DNA of the CDR3 is TGTGCCAGTAGTATACAGGGACAGGGCGGTGGCTACACCTTC. This encodes CASSIQGQGGGYTF.

J is TRBJ2-7 and V is TRBV5-1, with 9 bases matching TRBD2. The CDR3 contains 15 residues. V was pared by 4 bases and J by 2 bases, with 7 bases of the junction left unmatched. Per germline, CDR1 SGHRS and CDR2 YFSETQ. CDR3 sequence (DNA): TGCGCCAGCAGCCCGGGCGCGGGGGGGCCCTACGAGCAGTACTTC. It specifies CASSPGAGGPYEQYF. Based on the CDR3 plus reference TRBV5-1 and TRBJ2-7, the full variable domain is KAGVTQTPRYLIKTRGQQVTLSCSPISGHRSVSWYQQTPGQGLQFLFEYFSETQRNKGNFPGRFSGRQFSNSRSEMNVSTLELGDSALYLCASSPGAGGPYEQYFGPGTRLTVT.

V is TRBV10-3 and J is TRBJ1-1, with 9 bases matching TRBD1. CDR1 and CDR2 from the germline V gene are ENHRY and SYGVKD. The CDR3 has 13 residues. The V gene end was trimmed by 10 bases and the J gene end by 3 bases; junction bases not matched to a gene: 6. The CDR3 bases are TGTGCCACCAAACAGGGGGCGGACACTGAAGCTTTCTTT. Protein: CATKQGADTEAFF.

This clone was seen once. The rearrangement uses TRBV9 and TRBJ2-3, with D tentatively TRBD1 (6 bases). Germline V lookup: CDR1 SGDLS, CDR2 YYNGEE. This CDR3 is 15 amino acids long. V was trimmed by 2 bases and J by 3 bases, leaving 13 bases between them. The CDR3 DNA reads as TGTGCCAGCAGCGTGGGGACACAACCAACAGATACGCAGTATTTT. It yields the protein CASSVGTQPTDTQYF.

This clone turned up a few times. The chain links TRBV7-2 to TRBJ2-7; the D gene is possibly TRBD2 (7 bases). With 1 base removed from V and 6 bases from J, the gap between germline ends came to 16 bases. This CDR3 is built from 15 residues. Germline lookup yields CDR1 SGHTA and CDR2 FQGNSA. This CDR3 is CASSLVGGGLIEQYF. The DNA for the CDR3 is TGTGCCAGCAGCTTAGTAGGCGGGGGCCTGATCGAGCAGTACTTC.

The rearrangement joins TRBV4-2 to TRBJ2-7; 11 bases are shared with TRBD2. V trimming: 4 bases; J trimming: 1 base; junction bases outside the gene matches: 3. Germline-derived CDR1 and CDR2 are LGHNA and YNFKEQ. CDR3 length: 15 residues. The CDR3 DNA is TGTGCCAGCAGCCGGGGGACTAGCGGATCCTACGAGCAGTACTTC. It specifies CASSRGTSGSYEQYF.

V usage is TRBV4-1 and J usage is TRBJ2-6; D uncertain. In germline, CDR1 is MGHRA, CDR2 YSYEKL. Between the trimmed V and J ends, which lost 2 bases and 1 base, there was a span of 12 bases. The CDR3 consists of 17 residues. The CDR3 nucleotides read TGCGCCAGCAGCCAAAGCGAATATGCGTCTGGGGCCAACGTCCTGACTTTC. Translated: CASSQSEYASGANVLTF.

The rearrangement joins TRBV7-2 to TRBJ2-3; no reliable D call. CDR3 length: 15 residues. Trimming pared 5 bases from V and 0 bases from J, leaving 12 bases between. Per germline, CDR1 SGHTA and CDR2 FQGNSA. The CDR3 region is CASSEMTTSTDTQYF. In DNA form, the CDR3 reads TGTGCCAGCAGCGAAATGACAACCAGCACAGATACGCAGTATTTT.

The CDR3 DNA reads as TGTGCCAGCAGCTTTTCACAGGGGGGATCTGAAGCTTTCTTT. Amino acids: CASSFSQGGSEAFF. The V gene is TRBV7-2, the J gene TRBJ1-1, with TRBD1 matching 8 bases. V lost 3 bases, J lost 6 bases, and 6 bases stayed unmatched. This CDR3 contains 14 residues. CDR1 and CDR2 (germline): SGHTA, FQGNSA.

This chain joins TRBV19 and TRBJ2-2; possible D gene TRBD2, 6 bases. The germline CDR1 and CDR2 sequences are LNHDA and SQIVND (reference sequence). CDR3 size: 14 residues. Trimming pared 3 bases from V and 7 bases from J, leaving 12 bases between. The chain's CDR3 is CASSIGGAVGELFF. The DNA of the CDR3 is TGTGCCAGTAGTATCGGCGGGGCCGTCGGGGAGCTGTTTTTT.

The chain combines TRBV7-2 with TRBJ2-2; TRBD2 might be the D (6 bases). Germline CDR1 SGHTA, CDR2 FQGNSA. Trimming shortened V by 1 base and J by 0 bases, and 12 bases separated the two germline ends. This CDR3 spans 17 amino acids. The CDR3 DNA is TGTGCCAGCAGCTTAGACGCTACGGGGGCGAACACCGGGGAGCTGTTTTTT. Its translation is CASSLDATGANTGELFF. Drawing the rest from reference TRBV7-2 and TRBJ2-2, the complete variable domain is GAGVSQSPSNKVTEKGKDVELRCDPISGHTALYWYRQSLGQGLEFLIYFQGNSAPDKSGLPSDRFSAERTGGSVSTLTIQRTQQEDSAVYLCASSLDATGANTGELFFGEGSRLTVL.

V usage is TRBV9 and J usage is TRBJ2-1; 9 bases are a match to TRBD2. With 2 bases clipped from V and 5 bases from J, the junction kept 5 bases outside the gene matches. The germline CDR1 and CDR2 sequences are SGDLS and YYNGEE. This CDR3 contains 15 residues. The CDR3 DNA follows: TGTGCCAGCAGCGTCGGGGGCGGGGGGGACAATGAGCAGTTCTTC. Translating it yields CASSVGGGGDNEQFF.

The sample holds a few counts of this clone. The gene calls are TRBV5-1 and TRBJ2-5, with 10 bases identical to TRBD1. The germline V gene encodes CDR1 SGHRS and CDR2 YFSETQ. CDR3 size: 15 residues. Trimming removed 2 bases from V and 1 base from J; junction bases left unmatched: 2. The CDR3 sequence: CASSFRTGGQETQYF. CDR3 nucleotides: TGCGCCAGCAGCTTCCGGACAGGGGGCCAAGAGACCCAGTACTTC.

V is TRBV7-9 and J is TRBJ2-6, with TRBD2 identical over 8 bases. The CDR3 totals 18 residues. J gave up 0 bases and V 5 bases, and 9 bases lay outside the gene matches. Germline V gene lookup returns CDR1 SEHNR and CDR2 FQNEAQ (reference sequence). The CDR3 sequence: CASSSFGGANSGANVLTF. The CDR3 region has the DNA TGTGCCAGCAGCAGCTTCGGGGGGGCGAACTCTGGGGCCAACGTCCTGACTTTC.

The rearrangement links TRBV2 to TRBJ1-5; D is possibly TRBD1 (6 bases). This CDR3 has 16 residues. The germline gives CDR1 SNHLY, CDR2 FYNNEI. V was shortened by 3 bases and J by 6 bases, with 18 bases between the two germline ends. This CDR3 reads CASSDPRGGDGQPQHF. DNA for the CDR3: TGTGCCAGCAGTGACCCTAGAGGGGGGGACGGTCAGCCCCAGCATTTT.

The rearrangement uses TRBV7-3 and TRBJ2-1, with 9 bases that match TRBD2. With V trimmed by 5 bases and J by 6 bases, 11 bases remained unmatched. Germline CDR1 SGHTA, CDR2 FQGTGA. CDR3 length: 16 residues. The CDR3 loop is CASSRDMAGGLNEQFF. CDR3 in DNA: TGTGCCAGCAGCCGGGACATGGCGGGGGGGCTCAATGAGCAGTTCTTC.